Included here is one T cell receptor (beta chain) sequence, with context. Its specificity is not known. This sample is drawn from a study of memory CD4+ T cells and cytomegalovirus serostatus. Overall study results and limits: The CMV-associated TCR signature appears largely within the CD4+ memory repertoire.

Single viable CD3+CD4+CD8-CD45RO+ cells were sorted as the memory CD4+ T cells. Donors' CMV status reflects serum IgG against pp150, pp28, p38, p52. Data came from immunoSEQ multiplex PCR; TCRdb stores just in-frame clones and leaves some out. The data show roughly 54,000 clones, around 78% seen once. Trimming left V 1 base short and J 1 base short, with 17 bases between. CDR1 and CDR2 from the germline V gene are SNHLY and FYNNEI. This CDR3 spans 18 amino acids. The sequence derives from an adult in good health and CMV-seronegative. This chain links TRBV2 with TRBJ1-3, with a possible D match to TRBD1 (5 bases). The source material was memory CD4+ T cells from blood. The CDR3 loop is CASSEVGTGPVSGNTIYF. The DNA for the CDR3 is TGTGCCAGCAGTGAAGTAGGCACAGGCCCAGTTTCTGGAAACACCATATATTTT.